These 11 T cell receptor beta chains came from one sample sequenced in a study of CD8+ T cells in alopecia areata listed by TCRdb under 2018. To prepare the library, the immunoSEQ multiplex PCR assay was applied. RNA was extracted from all samples and reverse transcribed into cDNA as template for TCR sequencing. The table was pulled from immuneACCESS by TCRdb, which kept in-frame rearrangements only. Such tables lose some clones; where checked, under half of the loss comes from unresolved V genes, and the rest has no known cause. Recorded for this sample are some 160,000 clones; roughly 65% of them occurred a single time. The top ten clonotypes cover roughly 0.99% of the sample. This specimen's time point label, interpreted: more than 3 weeks on oral tofacitinib. In the paper's terms, the treatment or condition label means: oral pan-JAK inhibitor, 5-10 mg twice daily. This material consisted of CD4+ T cells sorted from blood, taken at week 4, from a patient treated with tofacitinib. The receptors stem from a human donor with alopecia areata.

This chain connects TRBV10-3 to TRBJ1-5; 8 bases are shared with TRBD1. This CDR3 spans 14 amino acids. CDR1 and CDR2 from the germline V gene are ENHRY and SYGVKD. V was clipped by 2 bases and J by 8 bases; unmatched bases: 5. The CDR3 region has the DNA TGTGCCATCAGTGAGGGACAGGGACTTGAGCCCCAGCATTTT. Protein product: CAISEGQGLEPQHF.

Only a few counts were recorded for this clone. The genes are TRBV4-2 and TRBJ2-7, with a tentative D call TRBD2 (5 bases). V was cut by 1 base and J by 0 bases, with 19 bases left in between. CDR3 size: 18 residues. From germline, CDR1 is LGHNA and CDR2 YNFKEQ. CDR3 coding DNA: TGTGCCAGCAGCCAAGGCCTACAAAGGACTGGTATCTCCTACGAGCAGTACTTC. This translates into CASSQGLQRTGISYEQYF.

V gene TRBV30 combines with J gene TRBJ1-2; 11 bases match TRBD1. Germline V gene lookup returns CDR1 GTSNPN and CDR2 SVGIG (reference sequence). This CDR3 has 16 residues. Trimming removed 2 bases from V and 4 bases from J; junction bases left unmatched: 9. The CDR3 here is CAWSSGTGGLGYGYTF. The CDR3 nucleotides are TGTGCCTGGAGTTCCGGGACAGGGGGATTAGGCTATGGCTACACCTTC.

The chain carries TRBV30 and TRBJ1-5; tentatively, D is TRBD1 (5 bases). Trimming removed 3 bases at V and 7 bases at J, with 10 bases between. The CDR3 extends over 12 amino acids. The germline gives CDR1 GTSNPN, CDR2 SVGIG (reference sequence). Here the CDR3 DNA reads TGTGCCTGGAGCGGGGGATCCCAGCCCCAGCATTTT. Its protein product is CAWSGGSQPQHF. The variable domain in full, completed from reference TRBV30 and TRBJ1-5, reads SQTIHQWPATLVQPVGSPLSLECTVEGTSNPNLYWYRQAAGRGLQLLFYSVGIGQISSEVPQNLSASRPQDRQFILSSKKLLLSDSGFYLCAWSGGSQPQHFGDGTRLSIL.

J is TRBJ2-3 and V is TRBV23-1; 11 bases map to TRBD2. TRBV23-1 is placed among ORFs of uncertain function. The V segment lost 0 bases and the J segment 2 bases; nucleotides outside the gene matches: 4. This CDR3 is built from 17 residues. Here the CDR3 DNA reads TGCGCCAGCAGTCAATCGACTAGCGGGGCGCACACAGATACGCAGTATTTT. The encoded protein is CASSQSTSGAHTDTQYF.

The table lists this clone with a few counts. This sequence joins TRBV29-1 and TRBJ2-1, with D maybe TRBD1 (5 bases). This CDR3 spans 16 amino acids. Trimming took 3 bases from V and 0 from J, leaving 15 bases between them. Germline-derived CDR1 and CDR2 are SQVTM and ANQGSEA. DNA for the CDR3: TGCAGCGTTGATCTTCGGCAGGGAAACTCCTACAATGAGCAGTTCTTC. Its protein product is CSVDLRQGNSYNEQFF.

This chain links TRBV29-1 with TRBJ2-5, with D perhaps matching TRBD2 (6 bases). The V end was cut by 4 bases, the J end by 4 bases, with 10 bases between. Per the germline V gene, CDR1 is SQVTM and CDR2 is ANQGSEA. The CDR3 totals 12 residues. CDR3 protein: CSVVLGRETQYF. The CDR3 nucleotides read TGCAGCGTTGTGCTCGGGAGAGAGACCCAGTACTTC. Complete variable domain (other parts from reference TRBV29-1 and TRBJ2-5): SAVISQKPSRDICQRGTSLTIQCQVDSQVTMMFWYRQQPGQSLTLIATANQGSEATYESGFVIDKFPISRPNLTFSTLTVSNMSPEDSSIYLCSVVLGRETQYFGPGTRLLVL.

This rearrangement joins TRBV5-1 to TRBJ2-1; 9 bases agree with TRBD1. The CDR3 covers 15 residues. Per the germline V gene, CDR1 is SGHRS and CDR2 is YFSETQ. Losses at the gene ends were 4 bases for V and 6 bases for J; bases not matched to a gene: 8. The CDR3 DNA reads TGCGCCAGCAGCATTACAGGGGGCGCGTTCAATGAGCAGTTCTTC. This translates into CASSITGGAFNEQFF.

This clone was found a few times. The chain is built from TRBV27 and TRBJ1-4, with D possibly matching TRBD1 (6 bases). Germline V CDR1 and CDR2: MNHEY, SMNVEV (reference sequence). The CDR3 is 13 residues long. Trimming removed 6 bases from V and 3 bases from J, with 8 bases in between. The CDR3 protein is CASRDRANEKLFF. In DNA, the CDR3 is TGTGCCAGCAGGGACAGAGCTAATGAAAAACTGTTTTTT.

This clone occurred a few times. The rearrangement uses TRBV7-2 and TRBJ1-3; D unresolved. Germline loops: CDR1 SGHTA, CDR2 FQGNSA. The CDR3 runs 13 residues. Trimming shortened V by 8 bases and J by 3 bases, and 11 bases separated the two germline ends. DNA of the CDR3: TGTGCCAGCGCCCCTGGCAGTGGAAACACCATATATTTT. It specifies CASAPGSGNTIYF.

The chain recombines TRBV6-1 with TRBJ1-4, with D perhaps matching TRBD1 (6 bases). The CDR3 covers 15 residues. Germline values: CDR1 MNHNS, CDR2 SASEGT. Between the trimmed V and J ends, which lost 2 bases and 10 bases, there was a span of 17 bases. The CDR3, as DNA: TGTGCCAGCAGTGAAATGGGGGGGCGGATCGGAAAACTGTTTTTT. Translated: CASSEMGGRIGKLFF.